These 2 T cell receptor beta chains were sequenced from one sample in a study of T cell changes during pregnancy in multiple sclerosis. Profiled with immunoSEQ multiplex PCR; TCRdb holds only in-frame clones, not every one. The sample has fewer than 85,000 clones, 93% seen once. The material sequenced was peripheral blood, taken in the second trimester of pregnancy. Every receptor here comes from a female donor with multiple sclerosis, enrolled in a pregnancy study.

The chain joins TRBV10-3 to TRBJ2-2; 7 bases line up with TRBD2. The J segment lost 9 bases and the V segment lost 4 bases, leaving 5 bases of the junction unmatched. CDR3 length: 13 amino acids. Germline loops: CDR1 ENHRY, CDR2 SYGVKD. DNA for the CDR3: TGTGCCATCAGTGGGGAGGGTTCCCGGGAGCTGTTTTTT. It codes for CAISGEGSRELFF.

V usage is TRBV18 and J usage is TRBJ2-1, with 7 bases identical to TRBD1. V was pared by 3 bases and J by 4 bases, with 9 bases of the junction left unmatched. CDR3 length: 16 amino acids. Germline CDR1 and CDR2: KGHSH and LQKENI. For the CDR3, the DNA is TGTGCCAGCTCACCGGGACAGTGGACCCCTTACAATGAGCAGTTCTTC. Translated: CASSPGQWTPYNEQFF. Combining the CDR3 with reference TRBV18 and TRBJ2-1 gives the whole variable domain NAGVMQNPRHLVRRRGQEARLRCSPMKGHSHVYWYRQLPEEGLKFMVYLQKENIIDESGMPKERFSAEFPKEGPSILRIQQVVRGDSAAYFCASSPGQWTPYNEQFFGPGTRLTVL.